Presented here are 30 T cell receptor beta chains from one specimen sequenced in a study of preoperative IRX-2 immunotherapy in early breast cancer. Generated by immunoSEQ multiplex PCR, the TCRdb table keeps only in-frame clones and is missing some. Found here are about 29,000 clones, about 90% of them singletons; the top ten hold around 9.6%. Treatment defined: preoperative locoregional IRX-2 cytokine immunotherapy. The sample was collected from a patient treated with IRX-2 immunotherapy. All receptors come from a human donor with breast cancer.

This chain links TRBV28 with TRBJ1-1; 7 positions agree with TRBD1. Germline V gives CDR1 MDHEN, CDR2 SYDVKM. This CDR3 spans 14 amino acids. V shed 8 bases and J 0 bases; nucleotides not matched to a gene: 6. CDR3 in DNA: TGTGCCAGCCGGACAGGACTTATGAACACTGAAGCTTTCTTT. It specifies CASRTGLMNTEAFF.

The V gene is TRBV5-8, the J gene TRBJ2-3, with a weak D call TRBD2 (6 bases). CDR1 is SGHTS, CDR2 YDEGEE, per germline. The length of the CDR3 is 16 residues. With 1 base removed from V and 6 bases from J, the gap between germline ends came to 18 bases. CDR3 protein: CASSLYLGGDRDTQYF. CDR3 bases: TGTGCCAGCAGCTTGTATTTGGGCGGGGATAGGGATACGCAGTATTTT. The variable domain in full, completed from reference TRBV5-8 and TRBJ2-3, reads EAGVTQSPTHLIKTRGQQATLRCSPISGHTSVYWYQQALGLGLQFLLWYDEGEERNRGNFPPRFSGRQFPNYSSELNVNALELEDSALYLCASSLYLGGDRDTQYFGPGTRLTVL.

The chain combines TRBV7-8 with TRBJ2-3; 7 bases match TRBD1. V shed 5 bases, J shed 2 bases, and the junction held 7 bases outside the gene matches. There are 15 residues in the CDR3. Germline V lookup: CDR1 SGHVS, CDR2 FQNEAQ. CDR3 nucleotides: TGTGCCAGCAGCCTACGGACAGGAATCACAGATACGCAGTATTTT. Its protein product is CASSLRTGITDTQYF.

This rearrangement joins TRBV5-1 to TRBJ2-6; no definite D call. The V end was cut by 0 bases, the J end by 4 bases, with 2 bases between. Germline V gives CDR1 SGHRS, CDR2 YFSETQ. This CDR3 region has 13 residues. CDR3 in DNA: TGCGCCAGCAGCTTGGAAGGGGCCAACGTCCTGACTTTC. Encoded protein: CASSLEGANVLTF.

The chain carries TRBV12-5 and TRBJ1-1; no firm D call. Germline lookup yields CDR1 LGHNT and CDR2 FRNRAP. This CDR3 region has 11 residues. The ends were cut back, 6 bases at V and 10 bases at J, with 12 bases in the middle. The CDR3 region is CASGTPGGAFF. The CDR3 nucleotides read TGTGCTAGTGGCACCCCTGGAGGAGCTTTCTTT.

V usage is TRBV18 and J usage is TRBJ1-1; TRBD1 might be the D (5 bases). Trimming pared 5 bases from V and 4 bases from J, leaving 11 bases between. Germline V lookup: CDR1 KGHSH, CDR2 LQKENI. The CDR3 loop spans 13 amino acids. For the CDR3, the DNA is TGTGCCAGCTCAACGGGTGGGGGCACTGAAGCTTTCTTT. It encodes CASSTGGGTEAFF.

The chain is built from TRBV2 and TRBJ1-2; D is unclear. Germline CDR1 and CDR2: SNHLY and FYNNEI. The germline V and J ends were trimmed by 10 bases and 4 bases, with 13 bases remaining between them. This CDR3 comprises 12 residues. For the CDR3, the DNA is TGTGCCACCGCCGTCGACTCCTATGGCTACACCTTC. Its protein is CATAVDSYGYTF.

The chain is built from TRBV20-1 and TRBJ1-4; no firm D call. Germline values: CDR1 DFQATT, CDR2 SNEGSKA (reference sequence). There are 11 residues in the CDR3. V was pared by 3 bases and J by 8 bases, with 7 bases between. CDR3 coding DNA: TGCAGTGCTAGGTCGCAGGAAAAACTGTTTTTT. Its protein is CSARSQEKLFF.

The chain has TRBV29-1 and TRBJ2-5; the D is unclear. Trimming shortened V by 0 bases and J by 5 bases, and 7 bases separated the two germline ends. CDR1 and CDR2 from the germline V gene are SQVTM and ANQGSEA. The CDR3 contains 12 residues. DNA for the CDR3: TGCAGCGTTGAAGAACCAGGCGAGACCCAGTACTTC. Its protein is CSVEEPGETQYF.

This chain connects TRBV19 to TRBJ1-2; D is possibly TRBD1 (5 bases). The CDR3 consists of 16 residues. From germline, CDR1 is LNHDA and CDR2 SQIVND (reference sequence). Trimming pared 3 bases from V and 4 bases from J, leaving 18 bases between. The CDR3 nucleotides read TGTGCCAGTAGTATCACTGACAGTCCCTATGCCTATGGCTACACCTTC. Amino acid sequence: CASSITDSPYAYGYTF.

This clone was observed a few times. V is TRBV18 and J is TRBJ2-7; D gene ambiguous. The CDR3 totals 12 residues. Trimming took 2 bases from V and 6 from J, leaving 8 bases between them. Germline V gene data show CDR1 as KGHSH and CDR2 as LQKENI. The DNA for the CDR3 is TGTGCCAGCTCACCAAGTAGGTTCGAGCAGTACTTC. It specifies CASSPSRFEQYF. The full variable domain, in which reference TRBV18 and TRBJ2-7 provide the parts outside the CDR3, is NAGVMQNPRHLVRRRGQEARLRCSPMKGHSHVYWYRQLPEEGLKFMVYLQKENIIDESGMPKERFSAEFPKEGPSILRIQQVVRGDSAAYFCASSPSRFEQYFGPGTRLTVT.

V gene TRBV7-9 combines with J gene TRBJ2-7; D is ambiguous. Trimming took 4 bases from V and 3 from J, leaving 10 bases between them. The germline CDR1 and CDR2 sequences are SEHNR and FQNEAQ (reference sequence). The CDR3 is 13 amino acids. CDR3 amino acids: CASSSLNSYEQYF. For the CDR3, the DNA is TGTGCCAGCAGCTCGCTAAACAGCTACGAGCAGTACTTC.

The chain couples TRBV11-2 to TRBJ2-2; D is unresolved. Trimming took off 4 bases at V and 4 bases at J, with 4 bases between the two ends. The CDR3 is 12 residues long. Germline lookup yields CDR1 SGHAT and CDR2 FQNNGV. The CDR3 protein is CASSYSTGELFF. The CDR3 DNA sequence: TGTGCCAGCAGCTATTCCACCGGGGAGCTGTTTTTT.

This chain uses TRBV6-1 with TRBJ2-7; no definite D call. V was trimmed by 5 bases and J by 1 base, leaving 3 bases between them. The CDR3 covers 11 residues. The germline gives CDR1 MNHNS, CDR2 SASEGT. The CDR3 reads CASSWSYEQYF. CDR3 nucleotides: TGTGCCAGCAGTTGGTCCTACGAGCAGTACTTC.

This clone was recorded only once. The CDR3: CASSPTGGDGYTF. Written as DNA, the CDR3 is TGCGCCAGCAGCCCGACAGGTGGAGATGGCTACACCTTC. The chain joins TRBV5-1 to TRBJ1-2; D might be TRBD1 (6 bases). The length of the CDR3 is 13 residues. Germline CDR1 SGHRS, CDR2 YFSETQ. V gave up 4 bases and J gave up 6 bases, with 13 bases separating them.

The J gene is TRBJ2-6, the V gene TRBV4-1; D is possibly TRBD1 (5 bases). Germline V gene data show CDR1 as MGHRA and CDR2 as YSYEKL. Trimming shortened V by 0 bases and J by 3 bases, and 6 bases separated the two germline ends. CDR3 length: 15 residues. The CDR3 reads CASSQDRGGANVLTF. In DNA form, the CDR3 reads TGCGCCAGCAGCCAAGATAGGGGTGGGGCCAACGTCCTGACTTTC.

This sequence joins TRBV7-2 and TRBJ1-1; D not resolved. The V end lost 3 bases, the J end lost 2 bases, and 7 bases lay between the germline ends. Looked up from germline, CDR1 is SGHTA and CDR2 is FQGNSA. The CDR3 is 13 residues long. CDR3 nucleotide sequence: TGTGCCAGCAGCTTTGGTAGCAACACTGAAGCTTTCTTT. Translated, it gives CASSFGSNTEAFF.

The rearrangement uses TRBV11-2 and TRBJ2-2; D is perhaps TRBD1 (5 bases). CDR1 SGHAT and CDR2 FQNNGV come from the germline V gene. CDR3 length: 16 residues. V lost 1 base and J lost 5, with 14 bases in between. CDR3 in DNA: TGTGCCAGCAGCTTAGTATCGGCAGGGAATACCGGGGAGCTGTTTTTT. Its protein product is CASSLVSAGNTGELFF.

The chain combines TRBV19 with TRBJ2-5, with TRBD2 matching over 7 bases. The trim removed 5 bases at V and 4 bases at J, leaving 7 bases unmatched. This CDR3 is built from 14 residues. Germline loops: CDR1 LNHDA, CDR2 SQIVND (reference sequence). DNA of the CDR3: TGTGCCAGTAGTTCACACTCTAGCGGAGAGACCCAGTACTTC. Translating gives CASSSHSSGETQYF.

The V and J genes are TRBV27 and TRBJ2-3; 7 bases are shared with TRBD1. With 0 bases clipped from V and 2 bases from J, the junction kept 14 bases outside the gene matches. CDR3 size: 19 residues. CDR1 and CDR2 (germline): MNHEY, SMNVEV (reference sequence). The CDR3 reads CASSLSSWGTASLTDTQYF. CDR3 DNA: TGTGCCAGCAGTTTATCGTCCTGGGGGACAGCAAGTCTCACAGATACGCAGTATTTT.

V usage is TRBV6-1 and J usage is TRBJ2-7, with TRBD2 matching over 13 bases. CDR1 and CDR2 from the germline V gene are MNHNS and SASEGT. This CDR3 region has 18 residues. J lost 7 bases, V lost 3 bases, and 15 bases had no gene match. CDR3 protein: CASSDPRKRTSGRGEQYF. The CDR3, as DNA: TGTGCCAGCAGTGACCCCAGAAAACGGACTAGCGGGAGAGGTGAGCAGTACTTC.

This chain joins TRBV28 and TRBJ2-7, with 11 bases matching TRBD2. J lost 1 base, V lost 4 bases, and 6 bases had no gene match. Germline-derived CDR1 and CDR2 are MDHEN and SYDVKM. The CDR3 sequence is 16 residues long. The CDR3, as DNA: TGTGCCAGCAGTTCCCTACTAGCGGGAGTATCCTACGAGCAGTACTTC. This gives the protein CASSSLLAGVSYEQYF.

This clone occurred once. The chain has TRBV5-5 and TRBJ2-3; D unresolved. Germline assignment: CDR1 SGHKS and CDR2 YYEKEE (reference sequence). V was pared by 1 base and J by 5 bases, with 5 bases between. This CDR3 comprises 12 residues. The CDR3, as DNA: TGTGCCAGCAGCTTGTACCTAGATACGCAGTATTTT. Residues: CASSLYLDTQYF.

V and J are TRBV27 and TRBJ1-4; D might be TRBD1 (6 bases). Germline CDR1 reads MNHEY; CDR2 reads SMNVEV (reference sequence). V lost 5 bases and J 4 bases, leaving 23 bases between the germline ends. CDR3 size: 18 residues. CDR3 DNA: TGTGCCAGCAGTCCCTATACCCGTAACAGGGAGGATAATGAAAAACTGTTTTTT. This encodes CASSPYTRNREDNEKLFF.

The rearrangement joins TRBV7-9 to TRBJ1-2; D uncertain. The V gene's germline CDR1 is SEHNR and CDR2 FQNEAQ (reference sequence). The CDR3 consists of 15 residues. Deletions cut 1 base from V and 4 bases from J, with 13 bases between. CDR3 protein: CASSLVNPNIYGYTF. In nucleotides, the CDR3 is TGTGCCAGCAGCTTAGTTAATCCGAATATCTATGGCTACACCTTC. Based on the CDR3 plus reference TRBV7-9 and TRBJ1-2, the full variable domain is DTGVSQNPRHKITKRGQNVTFRCDPISEHNRLYWYRQTLGQGPEFLTYFQNEAQLEKSRLLSDRFSAERPKGSFSTLEIQRTEQGDSAMYLCASSLVNPNIYGYTFGSGTRLTVV.

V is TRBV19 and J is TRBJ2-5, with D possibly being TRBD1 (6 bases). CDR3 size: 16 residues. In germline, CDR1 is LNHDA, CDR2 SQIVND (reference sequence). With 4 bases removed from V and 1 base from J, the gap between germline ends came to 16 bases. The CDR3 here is CASSNPSRTAQETQYF. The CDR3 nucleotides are TGTGCCAGTAGTAACCCCTCACGGACAGCCCAAGAGACCCAGTACTTC.

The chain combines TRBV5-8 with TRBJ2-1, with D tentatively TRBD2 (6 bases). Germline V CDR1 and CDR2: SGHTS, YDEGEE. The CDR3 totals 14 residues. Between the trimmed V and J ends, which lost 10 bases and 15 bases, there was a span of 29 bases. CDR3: CARPKGRNSPIRFF. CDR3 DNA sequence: TGTGCCCGCCCGAAAGGGAGGAACTCCCCTATTCGGTTCTTC.

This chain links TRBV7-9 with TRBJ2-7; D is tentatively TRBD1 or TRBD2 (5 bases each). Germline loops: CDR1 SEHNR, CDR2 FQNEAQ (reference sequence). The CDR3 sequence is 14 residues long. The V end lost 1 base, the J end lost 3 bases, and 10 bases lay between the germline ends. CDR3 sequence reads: CASSLGGVSYEQYF. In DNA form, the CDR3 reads TGTGCCAGCAGCTTAGGAGGGGTCAGCTACGAGCAGTACTTC.

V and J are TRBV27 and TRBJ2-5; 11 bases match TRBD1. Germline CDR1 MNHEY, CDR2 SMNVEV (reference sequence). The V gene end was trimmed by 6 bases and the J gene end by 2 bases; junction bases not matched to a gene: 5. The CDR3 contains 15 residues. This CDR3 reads CASRPGQGVQETQYF. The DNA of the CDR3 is TGTGCCAGCAGACCGGGACAGGGGGTTCAAGAGACCCAGTACTTC.

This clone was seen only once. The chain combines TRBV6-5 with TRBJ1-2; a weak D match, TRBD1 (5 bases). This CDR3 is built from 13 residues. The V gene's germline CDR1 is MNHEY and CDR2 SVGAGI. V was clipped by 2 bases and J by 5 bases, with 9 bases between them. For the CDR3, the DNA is TGTGCCAGCAGTTACGCGGGACTTTATGGCTACACCTTC. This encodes CASSYAGLYGYTF.